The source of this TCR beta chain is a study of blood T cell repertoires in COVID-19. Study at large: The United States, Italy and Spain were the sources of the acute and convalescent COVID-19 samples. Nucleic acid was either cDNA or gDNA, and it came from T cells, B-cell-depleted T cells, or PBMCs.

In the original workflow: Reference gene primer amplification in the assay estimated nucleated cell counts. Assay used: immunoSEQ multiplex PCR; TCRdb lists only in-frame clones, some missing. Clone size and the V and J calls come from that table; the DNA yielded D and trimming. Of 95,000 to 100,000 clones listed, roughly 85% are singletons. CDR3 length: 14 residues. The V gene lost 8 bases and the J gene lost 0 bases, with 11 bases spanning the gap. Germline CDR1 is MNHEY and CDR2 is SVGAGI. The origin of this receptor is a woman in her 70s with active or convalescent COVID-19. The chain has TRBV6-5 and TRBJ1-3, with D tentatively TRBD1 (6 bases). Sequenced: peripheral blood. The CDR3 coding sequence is TGTGCCAGCGGGCAGGGGACCTCTGGAAACACCATATATTTT. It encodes CASGQGTSGNTIYF.